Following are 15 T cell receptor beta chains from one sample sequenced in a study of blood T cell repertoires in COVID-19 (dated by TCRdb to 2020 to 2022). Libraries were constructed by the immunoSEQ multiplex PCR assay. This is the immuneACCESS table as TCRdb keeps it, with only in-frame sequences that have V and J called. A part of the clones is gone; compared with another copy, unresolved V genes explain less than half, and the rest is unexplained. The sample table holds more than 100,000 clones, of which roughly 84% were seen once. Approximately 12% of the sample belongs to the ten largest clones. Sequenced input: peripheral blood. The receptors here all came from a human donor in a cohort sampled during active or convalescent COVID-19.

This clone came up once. CDR3 nucleotide sequence: TGTGCCAGCAGCTTCCGGCCGGGCACTGAAGCTTTCTTT. This codes for CASSFRPGTEAFF. This chain uses TRBV11-3 with TRBJ1-1; no reliable D call. Trimming took off 3 bases at V and 4 bases at J, with 9 bases between the two ends. The CDR3 contains 13 residues. Germline V gene lookup returns CDR1 SGHNT and CDR2 YENEEA. The full variable domain, with the rest looked up from reference TRBV11-3 and TRBJ1-1, is EAGVVQSPRYKIIEKKQPVAFWCNPISGHNTLYWYLQNLGQGPELLIRYENEEAVDDSQLPKDRFSAERLKGVDSTLKIQPAELGDSAVYLCASSFRPGTEAFFGQGTRLTVV.

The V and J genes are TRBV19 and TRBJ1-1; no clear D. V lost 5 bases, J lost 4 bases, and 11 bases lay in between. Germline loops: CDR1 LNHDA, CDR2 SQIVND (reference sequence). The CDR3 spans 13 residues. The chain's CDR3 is CASSLGSGTEAFF. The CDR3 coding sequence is TGTGCCAGTAGTTTGGGTTCGGGCACTGAAGCTTTCTTT. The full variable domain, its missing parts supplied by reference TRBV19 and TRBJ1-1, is DGGITQSPKYLFRKEGQNVTLSCEQNLNHDAMYWYRQDPGQGLRLIYYSQIVNDFQKGDIAEGYSVSREKKESFPLTVTSAQKNPTAFYLCASSLGSGTEAFFGQGTRLTVV.

The CDR3 reads CASSLLGGRYEQYF. CDR3 coding DNA: TGTGCCAGCAGCTTACTGGGGGGACGCTACGAGCAGTACTTC. This chain uses TRBV11-3 with TRBJ2-7, with a tentative D call TRBD2 (6 bases). V dropped 2 bases and J dropped 3 bases, with 11 bases sitting between them. The CDR3 has 14 amino acids. CDR1 is SGHNT and CDR2 is YENEEA in the germline V gene.

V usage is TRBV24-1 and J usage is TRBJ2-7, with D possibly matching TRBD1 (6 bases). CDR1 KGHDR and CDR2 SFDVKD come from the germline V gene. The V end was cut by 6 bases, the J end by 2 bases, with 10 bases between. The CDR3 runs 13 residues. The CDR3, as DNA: TGTGCCACCAGTACAGGGACCACCTACGAGCAGTACTTC. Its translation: CATSTGTTYEQYF.

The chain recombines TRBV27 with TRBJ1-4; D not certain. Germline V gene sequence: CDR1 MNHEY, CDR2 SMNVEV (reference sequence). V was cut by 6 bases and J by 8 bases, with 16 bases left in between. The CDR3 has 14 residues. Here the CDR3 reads CASSSQLAGEKLFF. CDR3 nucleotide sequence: TGTGCCAGCAGCTCCCAGTTGGCCGGGGAAAAACTGTTTTTT.

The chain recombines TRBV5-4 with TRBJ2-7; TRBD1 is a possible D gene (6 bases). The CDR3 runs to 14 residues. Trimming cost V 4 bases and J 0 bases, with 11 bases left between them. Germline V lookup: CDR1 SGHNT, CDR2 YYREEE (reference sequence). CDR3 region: CASSDRRLSYEQYF. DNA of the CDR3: TGTGCCAGCAGCGACAGGAGACTCTCCTACGAGCAGTACTTC.

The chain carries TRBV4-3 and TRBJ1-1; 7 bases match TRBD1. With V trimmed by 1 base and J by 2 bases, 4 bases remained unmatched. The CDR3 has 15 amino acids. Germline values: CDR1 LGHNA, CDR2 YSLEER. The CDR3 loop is CASSQGRGRNTEAFF. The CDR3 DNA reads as TGCGCCAGCAGCCAAGGAAGGGGGCGAAACACTGAAGCTTTCTTT.

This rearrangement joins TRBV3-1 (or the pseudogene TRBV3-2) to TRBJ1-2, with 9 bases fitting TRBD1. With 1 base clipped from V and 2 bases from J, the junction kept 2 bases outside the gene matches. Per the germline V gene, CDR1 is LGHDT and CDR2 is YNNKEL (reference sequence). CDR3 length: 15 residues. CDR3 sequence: CASSQVDRGNYGYTF. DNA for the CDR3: TGTGCCAGCAGCCAAGTTGACAGGGGGAACTATGGCTACACCTTC.

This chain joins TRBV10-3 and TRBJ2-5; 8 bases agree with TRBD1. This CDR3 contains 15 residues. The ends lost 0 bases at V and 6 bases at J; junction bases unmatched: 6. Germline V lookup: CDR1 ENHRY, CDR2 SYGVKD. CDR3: CAISESGQGAQTQYF. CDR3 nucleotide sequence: TGTGCCATCAGTGAGTCGGGGCAGGGGGCGCAGACCCAGTACTTC.

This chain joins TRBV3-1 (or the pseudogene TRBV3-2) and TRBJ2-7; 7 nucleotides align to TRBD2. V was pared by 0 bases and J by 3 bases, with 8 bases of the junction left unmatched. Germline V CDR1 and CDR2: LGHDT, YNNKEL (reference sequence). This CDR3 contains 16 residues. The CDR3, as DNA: TGTGCCAGCAGCCAAGAACTTGGGAGGGTTAACTACGAGCAGTACTTC. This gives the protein CASSQELGRVNYEQYF.

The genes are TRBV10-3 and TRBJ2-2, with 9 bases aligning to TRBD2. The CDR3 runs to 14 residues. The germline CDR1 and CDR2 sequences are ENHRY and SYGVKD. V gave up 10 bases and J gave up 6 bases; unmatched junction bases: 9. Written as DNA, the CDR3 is TGTGCCACAGCGGGACTAGCTCTTCCCGGGGAGCTGTTTTTT. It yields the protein CATAGLALPGELFF.

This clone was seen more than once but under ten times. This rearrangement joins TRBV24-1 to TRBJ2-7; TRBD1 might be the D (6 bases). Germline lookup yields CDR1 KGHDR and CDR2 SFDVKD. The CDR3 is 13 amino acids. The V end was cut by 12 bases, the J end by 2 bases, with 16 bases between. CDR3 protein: CASWTDKTYEQYF. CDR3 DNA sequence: TGTGCCTCTTGGACAGATAAGACCTACGAGCAGTACTTC.

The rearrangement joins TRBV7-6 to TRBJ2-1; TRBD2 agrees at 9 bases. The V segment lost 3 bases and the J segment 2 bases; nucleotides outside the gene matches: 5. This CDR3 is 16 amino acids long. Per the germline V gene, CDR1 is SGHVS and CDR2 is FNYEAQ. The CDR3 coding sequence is TGTGCCAGCAGCTTCGGCCGCGGGGGGGCCTACAATGAGCAGTTCTTC. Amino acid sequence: CASSFGRGGAYNEQFF.

This CDR3 is CASSYLRSLVNSPLHF. The CDR3 nucleotides are TGTGCCAGCAGTTACCTCCGGAGCTTGGTTAATTCACCCCTCCACTTT. The chain carries TRBV6-5 and TRBJ1-6; D call uncertain. V was cut by 2 bases and J by 6 bases, with 14 bases left in between. CDR1 and CDR2 from the germline V gene are MNHEY and SVGAGI. The CDR3 is 16 amino acids.

CDR3 nucleotide sequence: TGTGCCAGTAGAACCGACAGGGGGATCAATCAGCCCCAGCATTTT. Encoded protein: CASRTDRGINQPQHF. The V and J genes are TRBV19 and TRBJ1-5; 9 bases match TRBD1. V trimming: 6 bases; J trimming: 3 bases; junction bases outside the gene matches: 6. This CDR3 comprises 15 residues. CDR1 is LNHDA and CDR2 is SQIVND in the germline V gene (reference sequence).